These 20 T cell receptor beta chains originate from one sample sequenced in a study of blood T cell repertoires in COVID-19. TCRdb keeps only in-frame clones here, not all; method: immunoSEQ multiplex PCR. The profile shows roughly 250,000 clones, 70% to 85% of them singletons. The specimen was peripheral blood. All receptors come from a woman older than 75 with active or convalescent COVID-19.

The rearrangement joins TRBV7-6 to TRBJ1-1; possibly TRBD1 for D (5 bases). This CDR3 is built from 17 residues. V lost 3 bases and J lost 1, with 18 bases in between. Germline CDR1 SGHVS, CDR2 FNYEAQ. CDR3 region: CASSFDVGGSTNTEAFF. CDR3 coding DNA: TGTGCCAGCAGCTTTGATGTTGGGGGGTCGACGAACACTGAAGCTTTCTTT.

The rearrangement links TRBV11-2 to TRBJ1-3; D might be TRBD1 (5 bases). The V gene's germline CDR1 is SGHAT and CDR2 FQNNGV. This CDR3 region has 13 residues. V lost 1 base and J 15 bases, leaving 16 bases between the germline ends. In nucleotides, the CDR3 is TGTGCCAGCAGCTTAGGCTTACAGGAGACGGAATATTTT. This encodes CASSLGLQETEYF.

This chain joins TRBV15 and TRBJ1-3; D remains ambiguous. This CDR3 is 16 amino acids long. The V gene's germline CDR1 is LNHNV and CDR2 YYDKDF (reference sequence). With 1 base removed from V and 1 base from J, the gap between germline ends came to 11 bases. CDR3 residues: CATSRGTLGSGNTIYF. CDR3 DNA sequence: TGTGCCACCAGCAGAGGTACCCTCGGGTCTGGAAACACCATATATTTT.

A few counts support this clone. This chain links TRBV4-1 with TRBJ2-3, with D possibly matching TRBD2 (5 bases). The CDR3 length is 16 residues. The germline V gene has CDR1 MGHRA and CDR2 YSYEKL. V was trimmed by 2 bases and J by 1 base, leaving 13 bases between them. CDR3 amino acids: CASSQRSGSGTDTQYF. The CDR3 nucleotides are TGCGCCAGCAGCCAAAGGTCAGGTAGCGGCACAGATACGCAGTATTTT.

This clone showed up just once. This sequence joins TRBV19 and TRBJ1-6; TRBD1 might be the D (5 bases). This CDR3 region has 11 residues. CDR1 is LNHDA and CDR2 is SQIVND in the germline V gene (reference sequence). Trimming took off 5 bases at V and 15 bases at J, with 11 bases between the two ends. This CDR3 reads CASSLRQSLHF. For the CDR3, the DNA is TGTGCCAGTAGTCTTCGACAGAGCCTCCACTTT.

The CDR3 reads CASSNSVADTQYF. CDR3 coding DNA: TGTGCCAGCAGCAATAGCGTAGCAGATACGCAGTATTTT. The chain carries TRBV21-1 and TRBJ2-3; TRBD2 is the table's D call and was not checked against the DNA. TRBV21-1 is a known pseudogene. The CDR3 spans 13 residues.

CDR3: CASSQTYDRGYTF. The CDR3 DNA reads as TGTGCCAGCAGTCAGACTTACGACAGAGGCTACACCTTC. V usage is TRBV6-6 and J usage is TRBJ1-2, with TRBD1 as a possible D gene (5 bases). Per germline, CDR1 MNHNY and CDR2 SVGAGI (reference sequence). Between the trimmed V and J ends, which lost 5 bases and 8 bases, there was a span of 15 bases. The CDR3 totals 13 residues.

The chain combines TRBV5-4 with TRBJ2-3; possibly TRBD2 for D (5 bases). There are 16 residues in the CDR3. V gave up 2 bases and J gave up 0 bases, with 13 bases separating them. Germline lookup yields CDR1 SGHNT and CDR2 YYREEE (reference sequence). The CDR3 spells CASSFFGLASTDTQYF. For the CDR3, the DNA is TGTGCCAGCAGCTTCTTCGGGCTAGCCAGCACAGATACGCAGTATTTT.

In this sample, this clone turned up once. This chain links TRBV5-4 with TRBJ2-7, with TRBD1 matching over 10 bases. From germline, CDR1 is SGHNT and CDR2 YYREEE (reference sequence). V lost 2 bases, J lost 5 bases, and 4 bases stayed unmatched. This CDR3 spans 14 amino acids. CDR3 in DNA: TGTGCCAGCAGCTTCGGGACAGGGGTGAACGAGCAGTACTTC. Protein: CASSFGTGVNEQYF.

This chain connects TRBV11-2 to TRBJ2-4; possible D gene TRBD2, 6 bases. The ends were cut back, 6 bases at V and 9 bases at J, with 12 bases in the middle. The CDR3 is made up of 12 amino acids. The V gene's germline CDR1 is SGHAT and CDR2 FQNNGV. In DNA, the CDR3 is TGTGCCAGCAGGAAATCGGAGGGCATTCAGTACTTC. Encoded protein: CASRKSEGIQYF.

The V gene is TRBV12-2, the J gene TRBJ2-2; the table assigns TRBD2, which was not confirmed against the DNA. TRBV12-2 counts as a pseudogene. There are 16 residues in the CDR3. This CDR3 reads CASRLERELYTGELFF. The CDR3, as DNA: TGTGCAAGTCGCCTCGAGCGGGAGTTATACACCGGGGAGCTGTTTTTT.

The CDR3, as DNA: TGTGCCAGCAGCCCCCGGGGGGTCTATGGCTACACCTTC. Encoded protein: CASSPRGVYGYTF. J is TRBJ1-2 and V is TRBV5-6; D is perhaps TRBD1 (5 bases). Germline CDR1 reads SGHDT; CDR2 reads YYEEEE. Trimming shortened V by 4 bases and J by 4 bases, and 11 bases separated the two germline ends. The CDR3 spans 13 residues.

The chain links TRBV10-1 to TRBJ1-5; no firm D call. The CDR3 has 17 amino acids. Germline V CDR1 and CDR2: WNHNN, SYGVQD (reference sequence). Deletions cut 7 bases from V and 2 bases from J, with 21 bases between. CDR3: CASTPRGTSNGNQPQHF. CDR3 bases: TGCGCCAGCACCCCTCGGGGAACCTCGAACGGCAATCAGCCCCAGCATTTT.

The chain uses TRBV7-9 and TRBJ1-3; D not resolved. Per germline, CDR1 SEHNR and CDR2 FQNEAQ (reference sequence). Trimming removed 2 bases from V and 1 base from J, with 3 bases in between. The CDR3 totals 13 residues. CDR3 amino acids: CASSLLSGNTIYF. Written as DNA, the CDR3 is TGTGCCAGCAGCTTACTATCTGGAAACACCATATATTTT.

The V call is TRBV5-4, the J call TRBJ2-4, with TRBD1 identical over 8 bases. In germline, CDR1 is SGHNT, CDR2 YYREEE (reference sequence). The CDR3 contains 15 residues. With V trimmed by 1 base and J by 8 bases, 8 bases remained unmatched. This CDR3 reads CASSLQQGVNHIQYF. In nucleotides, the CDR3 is TGTGCCAGCAGCTTGCAACAGGGGGTAAATCACATTCAGTACTTC.

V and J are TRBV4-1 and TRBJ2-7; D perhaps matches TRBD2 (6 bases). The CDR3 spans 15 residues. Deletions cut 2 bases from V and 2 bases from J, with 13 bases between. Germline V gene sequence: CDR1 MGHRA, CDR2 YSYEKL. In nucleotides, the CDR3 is TGCGCCAGCAGCCAAACGACTAGTCCCACCTACGAGCAGTACTTC. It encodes CASSQTTSPTYEQYF.

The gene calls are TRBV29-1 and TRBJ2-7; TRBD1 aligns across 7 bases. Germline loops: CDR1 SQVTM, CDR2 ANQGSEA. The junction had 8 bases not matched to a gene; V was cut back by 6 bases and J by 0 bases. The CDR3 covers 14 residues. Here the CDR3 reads CSVRRDSNSYEQYF. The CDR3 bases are TGCAGCGTAAGAAGGGACAGCAACTCCTACGAGCAGTACTTC.

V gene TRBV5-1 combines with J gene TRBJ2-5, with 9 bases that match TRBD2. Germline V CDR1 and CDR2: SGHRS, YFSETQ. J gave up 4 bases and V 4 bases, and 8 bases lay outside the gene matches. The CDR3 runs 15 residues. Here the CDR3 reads CASSREGLAGETQYF. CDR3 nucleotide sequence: TGCGCCAGCAGCCGTGAGGGACTAGCAGGAGAGACCCAGTACTTC.

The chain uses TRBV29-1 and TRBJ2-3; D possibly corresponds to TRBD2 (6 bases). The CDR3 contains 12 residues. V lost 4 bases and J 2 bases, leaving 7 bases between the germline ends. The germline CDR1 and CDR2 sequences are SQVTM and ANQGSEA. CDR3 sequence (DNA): TGCAGCGTTGGGGACTTCACAGATACGCAGTATTTT. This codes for CSVGDFTDTQYF.

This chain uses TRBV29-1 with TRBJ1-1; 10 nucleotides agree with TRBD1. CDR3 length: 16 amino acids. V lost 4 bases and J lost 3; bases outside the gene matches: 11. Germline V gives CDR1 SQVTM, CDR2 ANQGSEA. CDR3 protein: CSVGRGTGAIYTEAFF. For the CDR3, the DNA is TGCAGCGTTGGGCGCGGGACAGGGGCTATATACACTGAAGCTTTCTTT.